The T cell receptor beta chain under discussion was sequenced for a study of beta chain features in type 1 diabetes. Every isolated RNA sample was fully reverse transcribed, so sequencing captured expressed TCRB transcripts. TCRdb's copy holds only in-frame clones and misses some; the assay was immunoSEQ multiplex PCR. Altogether under 55,000 clones are present, under 55% being singletons, with the ten largest covering roughly 1.5%. On this clone itself: The antigen is undetermined.

The study's findings and limits: Moderate yet significant TCRB CDR3 shortening was seen in Type 1 diabetes patients in all four CD4+ subsets.

The clonotype was recovered from a man younger than 45 with type 1 diabetes. Sequencing input: Tregs from blood.

The CDR3 loop is CASRRESSYEQYF. The CDR3 nucleotides are TGTGCCAGCAGACGGGAGTCCTCCTACGAGCAGTACTTC. The chain recombines TRBV7-9 with TRBJ2-7; maybe TRBD2 (6 bases). The V end was cut by 6 bases, the J end by 0 bases, with 9 bases between. The CDR3 sequence is 13 residues long. From germline, CDR1 is SEHNR and CDR2 FQNEAQ (reference sequence).